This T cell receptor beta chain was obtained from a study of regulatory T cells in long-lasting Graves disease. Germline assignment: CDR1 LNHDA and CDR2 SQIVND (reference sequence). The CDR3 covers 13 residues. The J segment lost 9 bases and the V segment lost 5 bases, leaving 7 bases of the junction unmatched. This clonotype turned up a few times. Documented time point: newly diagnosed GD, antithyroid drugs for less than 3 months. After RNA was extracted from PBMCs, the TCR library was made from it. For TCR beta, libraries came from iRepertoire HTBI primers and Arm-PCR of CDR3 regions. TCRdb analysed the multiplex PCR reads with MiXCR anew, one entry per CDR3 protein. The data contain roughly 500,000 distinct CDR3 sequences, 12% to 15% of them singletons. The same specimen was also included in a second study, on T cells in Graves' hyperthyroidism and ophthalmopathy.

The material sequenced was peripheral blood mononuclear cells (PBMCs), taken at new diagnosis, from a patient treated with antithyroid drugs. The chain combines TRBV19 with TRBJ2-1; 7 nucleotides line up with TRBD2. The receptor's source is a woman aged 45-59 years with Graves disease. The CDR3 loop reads CASSLGTTIEQFF. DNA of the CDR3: TGTGCCAGTAGTTTAGGGACTACAATTGAGCAGTTCTTC. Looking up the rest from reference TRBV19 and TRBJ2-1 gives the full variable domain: DGGITQSPKYLFRKEGQNVTLSCEQNLNHDAMYWYRQDPGQGLRLIYYSQIVNDFQKGDIAEGYSVSREKKESFPLTVTSAQKNPTAFYLCASSLGTTIEQFFGPGTRLTVL.